Shown below are 7 T cell receptor beta chains from a single sample sequenced in a study of cytomegalovirus exposure and HLA in healthy donors (dated by TCRdb to 2016 to 2017). Libraries were constructed by the immunoSEQ multiplex PCR assay. A mixture of 60 forward primers for TCR Vbeta segments and 13 reverse primers for TCR Jbeta segments was used in the multiplex PCR. TCRdb carries this immuneACCESS record with in-frame sequences only. Its versions omit some clonotypes, under half of them owing to an unresolved V gene in the studies checked, with the rest unexplained. This sample has about 270,000 clones in its table, and roughly two thirds of those were observed once. Around 2.3% of the sample is taken by the ten largest. Source material: PBMCs. Source of these receptors: a female donor in good health and CMV-seronegative.

The rearrangement uses TRBV4-1 and TRBJ2-1; 8 bases agree with TRBD1. CDR1 MGHRA and CDR2 YSYEKL come from the germline V gene. The V segment lost 5 bases and the J segment 5 bases; nucleotides outside the gene matches: 14. The CDR3 is made up of 17 amino acids. This chain's CDR3 is CASSTIRPDRGHNEQFF. The CDR3, as DNA: TGCGCCAGCAGCACAATCCGCCCTGACAGGGGCCACAATGAGCAGTTCTTC.

The chain recombines TRBV23-1 with TRBJ2-7, with a possible D match to TRBD2 (6 bases). TRBV23-1 is assigned to the ORF class and has an uncertain function. This CDR3 spans 15 amino acids. The ends were cut back, 4 bases at V and 3 bases at J, with 16 bases in the middle. CDR3 coding DNA: TGCGCCAGCAGTCGATCACCGGGACTGTACTACGAGCAGTACTTC. Translating gives CASSRSPGLYYEQYF.

This clone has just a few counts. The chain carries TRBV11-2 and TRBJ2-5; 9 bases fit TRBD1. The trim removed 4 bases at V and 4 bases at J, leaving 4 bases unmatched. Germline assignment: CDR1 SGHAT and CDR2 FQNNGV. CDR3 length: 14 residues. CDR3 coding DNA: TGTGCCAGCAGCTCCACAGGGGGCGGAGAGACCCAGTACTTC. As protein: CASSSTGGGETQYF.

Only one count was recorded for this clone. The rearrangement links TRBV19 to TRBJ1-5; D is uncertain. Trimming removed 0 bases from V and 6 bases from J, with 9 bases in between. The V gene's germline CDR1 is LNHDA and CDR2 SQIVND (reference sequence). CDR3 length: 14 residues. The CDR3 nucleotides read TGTGCCAGTAGTATAGAACCAGATTCTCAGCCCCAGCATTTT. Protein product: CASSIEPDSQPQHF.

The J gene is TRBJ1-2, the V gene TRBV2; TRBD1 matches at 8 bases. CDR1 is SNHLY and CDR2 is FYNNEI in the germline V gene. J gave up 4 bases and V 1 base, and 8 bases lay outside the gene matches. The CDR3 consists of 16 residues. CDR3 DNA sequence: TGTGCCAGCAGTGAAGATGGGGGCGGACAGGGCTATGGCTACACCTTC. Translated, it gives CASSEDGGGQGYGYTF.

V is TRBV27 and J is TRBJ2-7; TRBD1 aligns across 12 bases. The CDR3 totals 15 residues. Trimming removed 5 bases from V and 8 bases from J; junction bases left unmatched: 10. Germline CDR1 MNHEY, CDR2 SMNVEV (reference sequence). The CDR3 here is CASSHHRDRGLKQYF. The CDR3 coding sequence is TGTGCCAGCAGTCACCACCGGGACAGGGGGCTTAAGCAGTACTTC.

On this clone itself: Sequence at one end of the junction differs from germline and may be a read error. The chain links TRBV7-7 to TRBJ2-5; 11 bases are shared with TRBD2. This CDR3 comprises 19 residues. Germline V gene sequence: CDR1 SSHAT, CDR2 FNYEAQ (reference sequence). The CDR3 nucleotides read TGTGCTAGCAGCTTAGTCCCCTCGACTAGCGGGGACGTCAGGGAGACCCAGTACTTC. Its protein product is CASSLVPSTSGDVRETQYF.